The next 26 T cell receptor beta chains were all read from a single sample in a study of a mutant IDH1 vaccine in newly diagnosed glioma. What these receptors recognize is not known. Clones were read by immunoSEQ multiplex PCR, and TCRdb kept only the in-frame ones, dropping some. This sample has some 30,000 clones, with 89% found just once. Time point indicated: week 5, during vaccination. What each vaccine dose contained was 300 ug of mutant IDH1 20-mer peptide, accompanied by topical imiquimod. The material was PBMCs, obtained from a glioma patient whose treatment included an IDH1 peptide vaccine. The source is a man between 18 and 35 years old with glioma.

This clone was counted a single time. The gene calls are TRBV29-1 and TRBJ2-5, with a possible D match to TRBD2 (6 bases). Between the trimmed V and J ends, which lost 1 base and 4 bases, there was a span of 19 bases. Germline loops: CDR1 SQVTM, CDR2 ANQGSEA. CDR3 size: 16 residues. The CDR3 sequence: CSVEGFTGVAGETQYF. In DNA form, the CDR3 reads TGCAGCGTTGAAGGTTTTACGGGAGTTGCAGGAGAGACCCAGTACTTC. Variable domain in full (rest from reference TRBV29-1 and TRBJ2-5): SAVISQKPSRDICQRGTSLTIQCQVDSQVTMMFWYRQQPGQSLTLIATANQGSEATYESGFVIDKFPISRPNLTFSTLTVSNMSPEDSSIYLCSVEGFTGVAGETQYFGPGTRLLVL.

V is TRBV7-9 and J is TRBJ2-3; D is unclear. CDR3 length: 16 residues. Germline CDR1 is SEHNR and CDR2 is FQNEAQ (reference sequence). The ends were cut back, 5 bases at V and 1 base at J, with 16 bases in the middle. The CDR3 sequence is CASSLLTLLGTDTQYF. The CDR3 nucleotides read TGTGCCAGCAGCCTACTTACCCTTTTGGGCACAGATACGCAGTATTTT.

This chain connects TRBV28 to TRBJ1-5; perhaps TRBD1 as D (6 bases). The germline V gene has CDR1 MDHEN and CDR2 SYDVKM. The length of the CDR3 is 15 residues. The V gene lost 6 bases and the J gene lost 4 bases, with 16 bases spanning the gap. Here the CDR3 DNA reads TGTGCCAGCAGACCCGGGGGGCGGACGAATCAGCCCCAGCATTTT. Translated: CASRPGGRTNQPQHF.

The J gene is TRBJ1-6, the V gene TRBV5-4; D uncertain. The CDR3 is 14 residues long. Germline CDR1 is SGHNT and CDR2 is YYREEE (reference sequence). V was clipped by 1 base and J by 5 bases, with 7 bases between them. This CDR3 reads CASSLTADNSPLHF. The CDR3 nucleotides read TGTGCCAGCAGCTTGACGGCAGATAATTCACCCCTCCACTTT.

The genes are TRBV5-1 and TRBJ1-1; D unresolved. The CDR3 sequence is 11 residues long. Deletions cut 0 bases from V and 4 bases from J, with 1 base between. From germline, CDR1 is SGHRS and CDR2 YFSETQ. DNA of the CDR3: TGCGCCAGCAGCTTGGGCACTGAAGCTTTCTTT. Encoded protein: CASSLGTEAFF.

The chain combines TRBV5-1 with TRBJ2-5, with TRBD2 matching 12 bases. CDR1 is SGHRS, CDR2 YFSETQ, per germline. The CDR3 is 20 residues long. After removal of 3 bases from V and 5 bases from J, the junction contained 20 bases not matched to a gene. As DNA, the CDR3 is TGCGCCAGCAGCTCCCCAGGGGTCCTAGCGGGAGGGCAAGCGAGGGAGACCCAGTACTTC. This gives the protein CASSSPGVLAGGQARETQYF.

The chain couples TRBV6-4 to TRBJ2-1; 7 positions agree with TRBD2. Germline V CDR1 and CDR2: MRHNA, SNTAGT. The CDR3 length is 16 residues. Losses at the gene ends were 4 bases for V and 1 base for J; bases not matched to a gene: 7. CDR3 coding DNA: TGTGCCAGCAGTGGCTTGGCTAGCGGTTCCTACAATGAGCAGTTCTTC. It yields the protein CASSGLASGSYNEQFF.

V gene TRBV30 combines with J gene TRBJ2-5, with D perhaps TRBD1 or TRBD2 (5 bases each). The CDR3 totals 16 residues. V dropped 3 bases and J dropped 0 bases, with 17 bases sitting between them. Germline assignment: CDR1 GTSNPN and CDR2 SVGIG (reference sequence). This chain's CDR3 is CAWRPYSGRDQETQYF. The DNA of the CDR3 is TGTGCCTGGAGGCCCTACAGCGGCAGGGACCAAGAGACCCAGTACTTC.

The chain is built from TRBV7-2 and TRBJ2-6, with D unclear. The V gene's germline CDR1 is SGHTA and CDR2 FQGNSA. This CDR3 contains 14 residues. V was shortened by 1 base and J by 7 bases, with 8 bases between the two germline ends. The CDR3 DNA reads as TGTGCCAGCAGCTTAGTCCCCGAAGCCAACGTCCTGACTTTC. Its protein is CASSLVPEANVLTF.

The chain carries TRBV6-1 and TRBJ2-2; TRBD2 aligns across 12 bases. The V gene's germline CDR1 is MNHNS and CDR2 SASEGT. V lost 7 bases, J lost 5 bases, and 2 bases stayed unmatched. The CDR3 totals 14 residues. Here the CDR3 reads CASIGLAGTGELFF. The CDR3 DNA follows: TGTGCCAGCATCGGACTAGCGGGAACCGGGGAGCTGTTTTTT.

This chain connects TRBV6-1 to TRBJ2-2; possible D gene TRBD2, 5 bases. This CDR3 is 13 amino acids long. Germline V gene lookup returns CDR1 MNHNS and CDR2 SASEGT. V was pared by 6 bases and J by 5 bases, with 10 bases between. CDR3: CASRVTITGELFF. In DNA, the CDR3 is TGTGCCAGCAGGGTGACTATAACCGGGGAGCTGTTTTTT.

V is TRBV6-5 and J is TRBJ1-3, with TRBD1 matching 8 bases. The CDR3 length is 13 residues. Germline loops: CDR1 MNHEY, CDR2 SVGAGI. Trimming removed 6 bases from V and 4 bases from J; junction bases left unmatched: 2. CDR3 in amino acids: CASRQGGGNTIYF. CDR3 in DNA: TGTGCCAGCAGACAGGGGGGCGGAAACACCATATATTTT.

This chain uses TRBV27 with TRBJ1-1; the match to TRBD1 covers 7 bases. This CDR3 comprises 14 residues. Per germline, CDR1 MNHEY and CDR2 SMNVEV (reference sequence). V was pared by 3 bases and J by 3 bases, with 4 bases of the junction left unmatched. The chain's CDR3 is CASSLVRGDTEAFF. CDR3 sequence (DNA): TGTGCCAGCAGTTTGGTCAGGGGGGACACTGAAGCTTTCTTT.

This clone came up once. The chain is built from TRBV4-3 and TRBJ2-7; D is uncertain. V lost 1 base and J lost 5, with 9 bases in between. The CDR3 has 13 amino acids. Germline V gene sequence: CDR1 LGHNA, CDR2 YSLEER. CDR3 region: CASSQGRGHEQYF. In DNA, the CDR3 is TGCGCCAGCAGCCAAGGTCGAGGCCACGAGCAGTACTTC.

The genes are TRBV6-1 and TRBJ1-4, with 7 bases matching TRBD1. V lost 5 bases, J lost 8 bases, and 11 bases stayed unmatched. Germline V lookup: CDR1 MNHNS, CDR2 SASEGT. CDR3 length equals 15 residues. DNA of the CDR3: TGTGCCAGCAGTTTCCGGACAGGTATATTGGAAAAACTGTTTTTT. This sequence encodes CASSFRTGILEKLFF.

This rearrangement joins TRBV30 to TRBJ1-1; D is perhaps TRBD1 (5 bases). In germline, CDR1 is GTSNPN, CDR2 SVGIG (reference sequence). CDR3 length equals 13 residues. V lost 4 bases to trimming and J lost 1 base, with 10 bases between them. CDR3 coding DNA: TGTGCCTGGAACGATGGGGGGAACACTGAAGCTTTCTTT. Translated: CAWNDGGNTEAFF.

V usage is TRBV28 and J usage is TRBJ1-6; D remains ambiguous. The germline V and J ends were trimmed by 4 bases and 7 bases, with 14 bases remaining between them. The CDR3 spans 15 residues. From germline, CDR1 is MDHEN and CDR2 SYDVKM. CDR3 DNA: TGTGCCAGCAGTTACGCTACTCCTGAGAATTCACCCCTCCACTTT. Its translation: CASSYATPENSPLHF.

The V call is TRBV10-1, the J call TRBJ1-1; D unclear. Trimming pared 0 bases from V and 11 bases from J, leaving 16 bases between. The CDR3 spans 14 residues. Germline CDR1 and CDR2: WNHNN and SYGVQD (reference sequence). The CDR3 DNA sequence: TGCGCCAGCAGTGAGTCGGGTGGCGACGCGGTGGCTTTCTTT. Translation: CASSESGGDAVAFF.

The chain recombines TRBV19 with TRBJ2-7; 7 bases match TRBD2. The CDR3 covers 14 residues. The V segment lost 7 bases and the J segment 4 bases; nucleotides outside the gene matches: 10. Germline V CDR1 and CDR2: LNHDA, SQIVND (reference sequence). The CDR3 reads CASTGSPGGYEQYF. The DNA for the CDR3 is TGTGCCAGTACCGGCTCTCCCGGGGGGTACGAGCAGTACTTC.

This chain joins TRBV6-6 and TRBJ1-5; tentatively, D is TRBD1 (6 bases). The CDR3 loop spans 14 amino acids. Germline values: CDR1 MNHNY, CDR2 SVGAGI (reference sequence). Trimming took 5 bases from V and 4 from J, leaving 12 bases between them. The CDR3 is CASSGDTSNQPQHF. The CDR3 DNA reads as TGTGCCAGCAGTGGGGACACCTCAAATCAGCCCCAGCATTTT.

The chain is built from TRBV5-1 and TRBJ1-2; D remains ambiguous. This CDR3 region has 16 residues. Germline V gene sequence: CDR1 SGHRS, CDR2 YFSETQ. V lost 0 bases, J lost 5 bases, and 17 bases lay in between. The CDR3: CASSLGAATAAYGYTF. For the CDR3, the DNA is TGCGCCAGCAGCTTGGGTGCGGCCACCGCGGCTTATGGCTACACCTTC.

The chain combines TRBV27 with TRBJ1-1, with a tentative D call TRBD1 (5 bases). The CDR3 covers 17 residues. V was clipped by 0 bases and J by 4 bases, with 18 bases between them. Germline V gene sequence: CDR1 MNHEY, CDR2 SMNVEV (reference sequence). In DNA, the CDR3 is TGTGCCAGCAGTTTATCCCTTACCCCGGGACGGAGCACTGAAGCTTTCTTT. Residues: CASSLSLTPGRSTEAFF.

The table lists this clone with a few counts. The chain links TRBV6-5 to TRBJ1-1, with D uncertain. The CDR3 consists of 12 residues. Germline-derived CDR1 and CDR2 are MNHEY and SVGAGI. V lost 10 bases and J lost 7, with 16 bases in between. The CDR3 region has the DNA TGTGCCACACAGCACGGCGGCAGTGAAGCTTTCTTT. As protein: CATQHGGSEAFF.

The CDR3 nucleotides are TGTGCCAGCAGCTTAGACGCGGGACGGACAGATACGCAGTATTTT. Residues: CASSLDAGRTDTQYF. The gene calls are TRBV7-6 and TRBJ2-3; TRBD2 is a possible D gene (6 bases). The length of the CDR3 is 15 residues. CDR1 and CDR2 from the germline V gene are SGHVS and FNYEAQ. Trimming took off 1 base at V and 3 bases at J, with 11 bases between the two ends.

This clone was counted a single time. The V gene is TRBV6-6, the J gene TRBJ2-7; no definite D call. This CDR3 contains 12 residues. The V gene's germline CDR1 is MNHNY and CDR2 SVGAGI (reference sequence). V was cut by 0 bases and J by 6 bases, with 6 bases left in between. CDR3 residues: CASSYSVTEQYF. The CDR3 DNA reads TGTGCCAGCAGTTACTCGGTAACCGAGCAGTACTTC.

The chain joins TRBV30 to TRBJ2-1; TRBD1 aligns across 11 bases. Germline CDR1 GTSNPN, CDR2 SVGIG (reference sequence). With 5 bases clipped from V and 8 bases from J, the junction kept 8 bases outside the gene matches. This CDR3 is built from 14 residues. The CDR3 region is CAWSRTGGIDEQFF. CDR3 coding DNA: TGTGCCTGGTCCCGGACAGGGGGCATCGATGAGCAGTTCTTC.